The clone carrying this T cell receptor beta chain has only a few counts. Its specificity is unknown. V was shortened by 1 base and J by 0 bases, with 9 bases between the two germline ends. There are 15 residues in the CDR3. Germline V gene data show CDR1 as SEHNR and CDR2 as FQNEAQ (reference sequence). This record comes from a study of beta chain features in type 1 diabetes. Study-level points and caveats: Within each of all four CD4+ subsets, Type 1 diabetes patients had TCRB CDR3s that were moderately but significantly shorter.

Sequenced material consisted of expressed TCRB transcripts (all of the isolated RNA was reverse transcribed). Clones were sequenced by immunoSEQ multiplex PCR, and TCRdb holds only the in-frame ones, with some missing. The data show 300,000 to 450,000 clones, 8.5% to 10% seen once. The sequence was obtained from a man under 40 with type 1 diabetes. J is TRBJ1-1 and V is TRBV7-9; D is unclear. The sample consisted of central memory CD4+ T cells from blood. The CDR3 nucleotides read TGTGCCAGCAGCTTAGGTAAAGGCATGAACACTGAAGCTTTCTTT. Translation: CASSLGKGMNTEAFF.